What follows is one TCR beta chain and its context. The sample belongs to a study of beta chain features in type 1 diabetes. The study reverse transcribed the entire isolated RNA, so it sequenced expressed TCRB transcripts. Sequenced naive, central memory and regulatory T cell samples produced an average of about 3.7 million reads. Clones were sequenced by immunoSEQ multiplex PCR, and TCRdb holds only the in-frame ones, with some missing. The repertoire includes 200,000 to 250,000 clones, around 68% of them detected once, and around 0.05% sits in the top ten. In all sorted populations, purity surpassed 95%. Unmatched junction bases numbered 4, after V lost 5 bases and J lost 0 bases. CDR3 length: 15 amino acids. CDR1 and CDR2 (germline): MNHNY, SVGAGI (reference sequence).

The sample comprised naive CD4+ T cells from blood. This chain links TRBV6-6 with TRBJ2-3; 8 bases align to TRBD2. This TCR derives from a man aged 30 to 45 in good health. CDR3 protein: CASSPTSASTDTQYF. Here the CDR3 DNA reads TGTGCCAGCAGTCCGACTAGCGCGAGCACAGATACGCAGTATTTT.